This TCR beta chain was identified during a study of blood T cell repertoires in COVID-19. Study-level information: Sites in the United States, Italy and Spain provided acute and convalescent COVID-19 samples. The cDNA or gDNA used as material had been derived from T cells, B-cell-depleted T cells, or PBMCs.

Produced via immunoSEQ multiplex PCR; TCRdb's table is partial and in-frame only. The sample consists of roughly 440,000 clones, approximately 89% of them appearing once. The germline V gene encodes CDR1 SGHNT and CDR2 YENEEA. The CDR3 consists of 15 residues. V gave up 3 bases and J gave up 2 bases, with 12 bases separating them. This TCR was sampled from a woman between 45 and 65 years old with COVID-19, enrolled during active disease. The chain has TRBV11-3 and TRBJ2-3, with D maybe TRBD1 (6 bases). Specimen: peripheral blood. CDR3 sequence: CASSFSGQNTDTQYF. The DNA for the CDR3 is TGTGCCAGCAGCTTTTCGGGACAAAACACAGATACGCAGTATTTT.